Sequencing of this T cell receptor (beta chain) was carried out in a study of cytomegalovirus exposure and HLA in healthy donors. Findings and limits, study-wide: The tendency of first-cohort TCR clusters to co-occur in the roughly 120 validation repertoires was identified by a subsequent analysis.

Produced via immunoSEQ multiplex PCR; TCRdb's table is partial and in-frame only. The profile shows 40,000 to 60,000 clones, nearly 95% of them singletons. The V and J ends lost 7 bases and 4 bases, in that order; junction bases with no gene match: 5. Germline CDR1 and CDR2: MDHEN and SYDVKM. CDR3 size: 14 residues. As regards this clone: As yet, its antigen is unknown.

The sample comprised PBMCs. The rearrangement uses TRBV28 and TRBJ2-1; TRBD2 agrees at 9 bases. The sequence was obtained from a young woman in good health and CMV-seropositive. The CDR3 loop is CASKPGLAYNEQFF. CDR3 nucleotide sequence: TGTGCCAGCAAACCGGGACTAGCTTACAATGAGCAGTTCTTC. The complete variable domain, with remaining parts taken from reference TRBV28 and TRBJ2-1, reads DVKVTQSSRYLVKRTGEKVFLECVQDMDHENMFWYRQDPGLGLRLIYFSYDVKMKEKGDIPEGYSVSREKKERFSLILESASTNQTSMYLCASKPGLAYNEQFFGPGTRLTVL.